This T cell receptor (beta chain) was profiled in a study of Ad26.COV2.S vaccination and SARS-CoV-2 variants. Study in general: By the intramuscular route, Ad26.COV2.S was given once, or twice 56 days apart. Study-level points and caveats: Comparability of non-spike TCR breadth was observed across vaccine and placebo recipients. After vaccination, reports described spike-specific CD8+ and CD4+ T cell responses as showing substantial breadth.

The CDR3 runs 13 residues. Deletions cut 2 bases from V and 10 bases from J, with 9 bases between. The V gene's germline CDR1 is MNHNS and CDR2 SASEGT. Treatment given: roughly 18 received Ad26.COV2.S at low or high dose, single or two shots; roughly 5 received placebo; per-sample allocation not given. Collection of the samples took place on day 63 after the first injection of vaccine or placebo. Boston provided a donor who was an adult aged 18-55 years. A word on this clone: The antigen is not known.

Clones were read by immunoSEQ multiplex PCR, and TCRdb kept only the in-frame ones, dropping some. The sample has about 500,000 clones, 89% seen once. Sequenced here: peripheral blood, sampled in a trial of Ad26.COV2.S vaccine versus placebo. This rearrangement joins TRBV6-1 to TRBJ1-6; D not certain. This sequence originates from a person aged 18-65 years who received the Ad26.COV2.S COVID-19 vaccine or a placebo. The DNA for the CDR3 is TGTGCCAGCAGTGAATCCGGCTTATCACCCCTCCACTTT. The encoded protein is CASSESGLSPLHF.